One and the same sample provided the 19 T cell receptor beta chains below, sequenced in a study of blood T cell repertoires in COVID-19 (dated by TCRdb to the early 2020s). The receptor library was made with the immunoSEQ multiplex PCR assay. In its TCRdb copy, this immuneACCESS table keeps in-frame sequences only and misses some clones. Where compared with another copy, unresolved V genes explain less than half of these, and the others have no known cause. The sample records tens of thousands of clones, under 85% of which are singletons. Clones ranked in the top ten supply 9.9% of the sample. Sequencing input: peripheral blood. These receptors all stem from a human donor in a cohort sampled during active COVID-19.

The genes are TRBV7-3 and TRBJ1-2; D is perhaps TRBD1 (6 bases). This CDR3 comprises 15 residues. The germline V and J ends were trimmed by 5 bases and 4 bases, with 17 bases remaining between them. The germline gives CDR1 SGHTA, CDR2 FQGTGA. The CDR3 is CASSPGGGQAYGYTF. Here the CDR3 DNA reads TGTGCCAGCAGCCCCGGGGGGGGGCAAGCCTATGGCTACACCTTC. The full variable domain, completed using reference TRBV7-3 and TRBJ1-2, is GAGVSQTPSNKVTEKGKYVELRCDPISGHTALYWYRQSLGQGPEFLIYFQGTGAADDSGLPNDRFFAVRPEGSVSTLKIQRTERGDSAVYLCASSPGGGQAYGYTFGSGTRLTVV.

V is TRBV19 and J is TRBJ1-1; TRBD1 might be the D (6 bases). Deletions cut 3 bases from V and 5 bases from J, with 13 bases between. The CDR3 is 14 residues long. Germline-derived CDR1 and CDR2 are LNHDA and SQIVND (reference sequence). CDR3 nucleotides: TGTGCCAGTAGTATGGCGGGGGCTATGACTGAAGCTTTCTTT. Encoded protein: CASSMAGAMTEAFF. The full variable domain, rest sourced from reference TRBV19 and TRBJ1-1, is DGGITQSPKYLFRKEGQNVTLSCEQNLNHDAMYWYRQDPGQGLRLIYYSQIVNDFQKGDIAEGYSVSREKKESFPLTVTSAQKNPTAFYLCASSMAGAMTEAFFGQGTRLTVV.

The V gene is TRBV12-5, the J gene TRBJ1-2, with D maybe TRBD1 (6 bases). Trimming took off 2 bases at V and 4 bases at J, with 11 bases between the two ends. The CDR3 length is 14 residues. In germline, CDR1 is LGHNT, CDR2 FRNRAP. CDR3 region: CASGLPQGTYGYTF. CDR3 bases: TGTGCTAGTGGTTTGCCGCAGGGGACCTATGGCTACACCTTC.

V and J are TRBV5-4 and TRBJ2-1; 8 nucleotides agree with TRBD2. Germline V gene sequence: CDR1 SGHNT, CDR2 YYREEE (reference sequence). The CDR3 is 18 residues long. J gave up 7 bases and V 4 bases, and 19 bases lay outside the gene matches. The CDR3: CASSAAGGLASSRNEQFF. DNA for the CDR3: TGTGCCAGCAGCGCCGCCGGAGGACTAGCCAGTTCTAGAAATGAGCAGTTCTTC.

This chain uses TRBV6-5 with TRBJ1-1; D is uncertain. The CDR3 spans 13 residues. V lost 6 bases to trimming and J lost 3 bases, with 11 bases between them. Germline V CDR1 and CDR2: MNHEY, SVGAGI. In nucleotides, the CDR3 is TGTGCCAGCAGCCGCACTGCGGACACTGAAGCTTTCTTT. This encodes CASSRTADTEAFF.

This clone was seen once. This chain links TRBV12-3 or TRBV12-4 with TRBJ2-7; tentatively, D is TRBD1 (8 bases). The CDR3 is 13 residues long. Trimming left V 6 bases short and J 6 bases short, with 15 bases between. CDR3: CASRPTGGGEQYF. The CDR3, as DNA: TGTGCCAGCAGGCCCACAGGGGGGGGCGAGCAGTACTTC.

The V call is TRBV5-1, the J call TRBJ2-5; 9 bases align to TRBD1. Germline lookup yields CDR1 SGHRS and CDR2 YFSETQ. This CDR3 has 16 residues. Germline trimming cut 0 bases from V and 2 bases from J; bases unmatched to any gene: 5. The CDR3 bases are TGCGCCAGCAGCTTGGGTTTACAGGGGGCTCAAGAGACCCAGTACTTC. It codes for CASSLGLQGAQETQYF.

The chain combines TRBV6-1 with TRBJ1-2; D unresolved. This CDR3 has 14 amino acids. From germline, CDR1 is MNHNS and CDR2 SASEGT. Trimming removed 1 base from V and 4 bases from J, with 10 bases in between. The CDR3 reads CASSEGVEFYGYTF. The CDR3 DNA follows: TGTGCCAGCAGTGAAGGGGTGGAGTTCTATGGCTACACCTTC.

The rearrangement joins TRBV29-1 to TRBJ1-1, with 8 bases matching TRBD1. Germline V gives CDR1 SQVTM, CDR2 ANQGSEA. The junction had 4 bases not matched to a gene; V was cut back by 2 bases and J by 8 bases. This CDR3 spans 12 amino acids. DNA of the CDR3: TGCAGCGTTGAATGGGCAGGGGGCGAAGCTTTCTTT. Encoded protein: CSVEWAGGEAFF. Full variable domain (missing parts from reference TRBV29-1 and TRBJ1-1): SAVISQKPSRDICQRGTSLTIQCQVDSQVTMMFWYRQQPGQSLTLIATANQGSEATYESGFVIDKFPISRPNLTFSTLTVSNMSPEDSSIYLCSVEWAGGEAFFGQGTRLTVV.

This clone was picked up one time. V is TRBV28 and J is TRBJ1-5, with 8 bases fitting TRBD1. Per the germline V gene, CDR1 is MDHEN and CDR2 is SYDVKM. The J segment lost 0 bases and the V segment lost 6 bases, leaving 4 bases of the junction unmatched. The CDR3 length is 15 residues. The CDR3 sequence: CASSTGGGSNQPQHF. Here the CDR3 DNA reads TGTGCCAGCAGCACAGGGGGTGGTAGCAATCAGCCCCAGCATTTT.

This clone was detected once. The chain uses TRBV5-4 and TRBJ2-3, with 10 bases aligning to TRBD2. Germline CDR1 SGHNT, CDR2 YYREEE (reference sequence). This CDR3 spans 16 amino acids. The J segment lost 3 bases and the V segment lost 5 bases, leaving 9 bases of the junction unmatched. The CDR3 coding sequence is TGTGCCAGCAGACCGGGACTAGCGTCTGTTACAGATACGCAGTATTTT. Amino acid sequence: CASRPGLASVTDTQYF.

This chain connects TRBV19 to TRBJ2-7, with D possibly matching TRBD2 (6 bases). This CDR3 spans 15 amino acids. Trimming pared 3 bases from V and 2 bases from J, leaving 14 bases between. CDR1 and CDR2 (germline): LNHDA, SQIVND (reference sequence). The CDR3 loop reads CASSMTGTAAYEQYF. Here the CDR3 DNA reads TGTGCCAGTAGTATGACCGGGACTGCCGCCTACGAGCAGTACTTC.

In this sample, this clone turned up once. CDR3 DNA: TGTGCCATCAGTGTGGGGCAGAGGTATAATTCACCCCTCCACTTT. Translation gives CAISVGQRYNSPLHF. The chain couples TRBV10-3 to TRBJ1-6, with D maybe TRBD1 (5 bases). This CDR3 contains 15 residues. Per the germline V gene, CDR1 is ENHRY and CDR2 is SYGVKD. V was trimmed by 4 bases and J by 4 bases, leaving 11 bases between them.

This clone was picked up a small number of times. The chain employs TRBV30 and TRBJ1-1, with a tentative D call TRBD1 (5 bases). The germline gives CDR1 GTSNPN, CDR2 SVGIG (reference sequence). The CDR3 totals 15 residues. Deletions cut 0 bases from V and 0 bases from J, with 11 bases between. The CDR3 region has the DNA TGTGCCTGGAGTGTTGCAGGGTACGTGAACACTGAAGCTTTCTTT. Its translation is CAWSVAGYVNTEAFF.

The chain couples TRBV5-1 to TRBJ1-2; tentatively, D is TRBD1 (6 bases). The CDR3 sequence is 15 residues long. V gave up 0 bases and J gave up 4 bases, with 13 bases separating them. Germline loops: CDR1 SGHRS, CDR2 YFSETQ. The CDR3 coding sequence is TGCGCCAGCAGCTTGGGTCAGGGGCGGACCTATGGCTACACCTTC. Translation gives CASSLGQGRTYGYTF.

The V gene is TRBV19, the J gene TRBJ2-7; perhaps TRBD1 as D (5 bases). The CDR3 sequence is 13 residues long. CDR1 and CDR2 (germline): LNHDA, SQIVND (reference sequence). Between the trimmed V and J ends, which lost 3 bases and 0 bases, there was a span of 6 bases. CDR3 DNA sequence: TGTGCCAGTAGTATCCAGGGCTCCTACGAGCAGTACTTC. Its protein product is CASSIQGSYEQYF.

V gene TRBV6-5 combines with J gene TRBJ2-7, with 7 nucleotides matching TRBD2. V shed 0 bases, J shed 4 bases, and the junction held 6 bases outside the gene matches. The germline gives CDR1 MNHEY, CDR2 SVGAGI. The CDR3 length is 15 residues. The CDR3 is CASSYSSGGSYEQYF. DNA for the CDR3: TGTGCCAGCAGTTACTCCTCCGGGGGGTCGTACGAGCAGTACTTC.

The J gene is TRBJ2-7, the V gene TRBV6-2 or TRBV6-3, with D perhaps TRBD1 (6 bases). Trimming cost V 4 bases and J 2 bases, with 12 bases left between them. Germline CDR1 reads MNHEY; CDR2 reads SVGEGT. CDR3 length equals 14 residues. The DNA for the CDR3 is TGTGCCAGCAGTTCCTACAGGGAAGCCTACGAGCAGTACTTC. This sequence encodes CASSSYREAYEQYF.

The V gene is TRBV2, the J gene TRBJ2-7, with 12 bases fitting TRBD1. The germline V gene has CDR1 SNHLY and CDR2 FYNNEI. The CDR3 is 14 amino acids. V gave up 8 bases and J gave up 5 bases; unmatched junction bases: 7. The CDR3 DNA follows: TGTGCCAGCGGTCGGGACAGGGGGCTGGACGAGCAGTACTTC. This codes for CASGRDRGLDEQYF.